The present TCR beta chain was sequenced within a study of blood T cell repertoires in COVID-19 (dated by TCRdb to 2020 to 2021). About the full investigation: Collaborator samples came from the United States, Italy and Spain and covered acute and convalescent phases of COVID-19. The prospective study material was composed of cDNA or gDNA derived from T cells, B-cell-depleted T cells, or PBMCs. Deeply sampled blood TCRbeta repertoires from subjects exposed to, actively infected with, or recovered from COVID-19 were included in the dataset. The repertoires were released in a freely available public database meant as a resource for research on the immune response to SARS-CoV-2. The samples were drawn from two sources: the first 160 participants of the ongoing ImmuneRACE study, and over 950 subjects contributed by 6 global collaborators. Sample metadata almost always included a de-identified subject ID, COVID-19 status, age in years and sex. Where available, HLA class I and class II types were taken from metadata supplied by the sample provider and were not determined by assay-based typing. Results and caveats for the whole study, not just this receptor: The quantity of clinical and demographic metadata differed by source and by participant and was supplied without curation.

TCRbeta CDR3 regions were amplified from genomic DNA using the immunoSEQ Assay, a bias-controlled multiplex PCR. The authors processed their data as follows. The number of nucleated cells in each sample was estimated by amplification of reference gene primers within the assay. To quantify the absolute abundance of each unique TCRbeta CDR3 rearrangement, sequence reads were collapsed and filtered. For each sample, productive Simpson clonality was calculated by taking the square root of Simpson's diversity index across productive rearrangements. TCRdb took over this immuneACCESS table, retaining in-frame rearrangements with V and J assigned. Such tables are incomplete; in checked studies, under half of the missing clones stem from an unresolved V gene, and the remainder is unexplained. V, J and clone size are those of that table, while D and trimming were read from the DNA. This sample comprises about 120,000 clones, around 84% of them detected only once. The top ten constitute about 13% of the sample.

Collaborating institutions collected whole blood in K2EDTA tubes following their own protocols. For TCRbeta analysis, collaborators shipped samples as frozen whole blood, isolated PBMCs, or DNA extracted from either of those sample types. Notes on this clone: The target of this receptor is not known. No quality values exist for individual bases; no much larger clone is one base distant.

This TCR derives from a human donor in a cohort sampled during active COVID-19. The specimen was peripheral blood.

The CDR3 in this case is CASSFLAGAYEQYF. In nucleotides, the sequence is TGTGCCAGCAGCTTCCTAGCGGGGGCCTACGAGCAGTACTTC. Recombination linked TRBV7-2 to TRBJ2-7, with TRBD2 matching 10 junction bases. From the cysteine up to the phenylalanine, the CDR3 has a length of 14 residues. Just CDR3 DNA is preserved here, 42 bases in frame from base 1. As encoded in the germline V gene, CDR1 is SGHTA while CDR2 is FQGNSA. After removal of 3 bases from V and 2 bases from J, the junction retains 1 base not matched to a gene. The CDR3 plus the reference TRBV7-2 and TRBJ2-7 genes for the other parts give the full variable domain: GAGVSQSPSNKVTEKGKDVELRCDPISGHTALYWYRQSLGQGLEFLIYFQGNSAPDKSGLPSDRFSAERTGGSVSTLTIQRTQQEDSAVYLCASSFLAGAYEQYFGPGTRLTVT.